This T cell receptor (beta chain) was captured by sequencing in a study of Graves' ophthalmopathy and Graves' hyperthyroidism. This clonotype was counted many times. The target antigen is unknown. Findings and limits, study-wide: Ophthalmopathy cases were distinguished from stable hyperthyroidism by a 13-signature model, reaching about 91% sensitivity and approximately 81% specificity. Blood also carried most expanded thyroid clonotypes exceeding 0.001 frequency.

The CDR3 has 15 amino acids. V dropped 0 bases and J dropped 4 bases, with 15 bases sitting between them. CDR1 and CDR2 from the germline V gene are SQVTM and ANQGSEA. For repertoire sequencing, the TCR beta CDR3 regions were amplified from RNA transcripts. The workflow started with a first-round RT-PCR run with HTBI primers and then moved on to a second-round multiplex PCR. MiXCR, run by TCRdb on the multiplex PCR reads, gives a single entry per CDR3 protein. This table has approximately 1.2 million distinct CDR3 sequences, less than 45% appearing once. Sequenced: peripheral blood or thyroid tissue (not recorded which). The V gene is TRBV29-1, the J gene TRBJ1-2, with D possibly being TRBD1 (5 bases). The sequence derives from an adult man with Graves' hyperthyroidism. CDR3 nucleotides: TGCAGCGTTGAAGATCATGGGAGGGGATCCTATGGCTACACCTTC. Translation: CSVEDHGRGSYGYTF.